This entry lists 17 T cell receptor beta chains sequenced from one sample in a study of T-cell reconstitution after alpha-beta-depleted transplantation in children. Preparation of the TCRbeta library was carried out with unique molecular identifiers. One entry per CDR3 protein results from TCRdb running MiXCR on the PCR reads. The sample records under 20,000 distinct CDR3 sequences, under 15% being singletons. Specimen: PBMCs, mostly from graft donor cells, collected 60 days after TCRalphabeta/CD19-depleted stem cell transplant. Source of these receptors: a female patient aged 2-15 years who had a stem cell transplant for congenital amegakaryocytic thrombocytopenia, so the T cells may come from the graft donor.

This clonotype came up many times. This sequence joins TRBV5-1 and TRBJ1-1; D is uncertain. Trimming took 0 bases from V and 7 from J, leaving 22 bases between them. CDR1 and CDR2 from the germline V gene are SGHRS and YFSETQ. CDR3 length equals 17 residues. DNA of the CDR3: TGCGCCAGCAGCTTGGGGGCGGGAACGGCTGGTATGGATGAAGCTTTCTTT. It codes for CASSLGAGTAGMDEAFF.

In this sample, this clonotype turned up a few times. The V gene is TRBV4-2, the J gene TRBJ2-7; D is perhaps TRBD2 (6 bases). CDR3 length: 20 residues. V shed 0 bases and J shed 6 bases, with 30 bases lying between them. Germline V lookup: CDR1 LGHNA, CDR2 YNFKEQ. For the CDR3, the DNA is TGTGCCAGCAGCCAAGACCCGGGGACTTTTTCATCTGCGGCCACCTCCGAGCAGTACTTC. This encodes CASSQDPGTFSSAATSEQYF.

The gene calls are TRBV7-9 and TRBJ2-1; 14 nucleotides line up with TRBD2. Trimming at V came to 6 bases and at J to 7 bases, leaving 8 bases not matched to a gene. The CDR3 contains 16 residues. The germline gives CDR1 SEHNR, CDR2 FQNEAQ (reference sequence). CDR3: CASRWTSGRSLNEQFF. Written as DNA, the CDR3 is TGTGCCAGCAGATGGACTAGCGGGAGGAGTTTGAATGAGCAGTTCTTC.

This clonotype has ten or more counts. J is TRBJ1-1 and V is TRBV5-1; D call uncertain. Germline V gene data show CDR1 as SGHRS and CDR2 as YFSETQ. The V end was cut by 0 bases, the J end by 2 bases, with 8 bases between. The CDR3 extends over 14 amino acids. The CDR3 loop reads CASSLVSINTEAFF. In DNA, the CDR3 is TGCGCCAGCAGCTTGGTTTCGATAAACACTGAAGCTTTCTTT.

This clonotype has ten or more counts. This chain uses TRBV29-1 with TRBJ2-2, with 7 bases identical to TRBD1. V shed 5 bases and J 1 base; nucleotides not matched to a gene: 4. CDR1 SQVTM and CDR2 ANQGSEA come from the germline V gene. This CDR3 has 14 amino acids. CDR3 in DNA: TGCAGCGTTTTCGGGACAGTGAACACCGGGGAGCTGTTTTTT. It is translated as CSVFGTVNTGELFF.

There are many counts of this clonotype. The chain recombines TRBV6-5 with TRBJ1-1, with D perhaps matching TRBD1 (5 bases). CDR1 MNHEY and CDR2 SVGAGI come from the germline V gene. Trimming left V 0 bases short and J 4 bases short, with 9 bases between. CDR3 length: 14 amino acids. The CDR3 nucleotides read TGTGCCAGCAGTTACTCGACGGGGGGCACTGAAGCTTTCTTT. Translating it yields CASSYSTGGTEAFF.

This clonotype occurred many times. The chain joins TRBV28 to TRBJ2-2; D ambiguous. Per germline, CDR1 MDHEN and CDR2 SYDVKM. The CDR3 totals 13 residues. V dropped 5 bases and J dropped 6 bases, with 10 bases sitting between them. The CDR3 spells CASSHPSAGELFF. The CDR3 coding sequence is TGTGCCAGCAGTCATCCTTCAGCCGGGGAGCTGTTTTTT.

This clonotype was recorded many times. This chain connects TRBV19 to TRBJ2-2; a possible D gene is TRBD2 (6 bases). In germline, CDR1 is LNHDA, CDR2 SQIVND (reference sequence). The CDR3 covers 14 residues. Trimming removed 11 bases from V and 0 bases from J, with 13 bases in between. The CDR3 DNA reads TGTGCCGATATTGGACTACCGAACACCGGGGAGCTGTTTTTT. Translating it yields CADIGLPNTGELFF.

This clonotype was counted ten times or more. This chain links TRBV2 with TRBJ2-5; no firm D call. Trimming shortened V by 10 bases and J by 7 bases, and 10 bases separated the two germline ends. The CDR3 sequence is 10 residues long. CDR1 and CDR2 from the germline V gene are SNHLY and FYNNEI. CDR3 coding DNA: TGTGCCACACAACAGACGACCCAGTACTTC. Translating it yields CATQQTTQYF.

V usage is TRBV28 and J usage is TRBJ1-5; D remains ambiguous. The V end lost 8 bases, the J end lost 6 bases, and 14 bases lay between the germline ends. There are 13 residues in the CDR3. Germline V gene data show CDR1 as MDHEN and CDR2 as SYDVKM. DNA for the CDR3: TGTGCCAGCGGACCGTCCATCGGTCAGCCCCAGCATTTT. Its translation: CASGPSIGQPQHF.

This clonotype was seen ten or more times. The V gene is TRBV18, the J gene TRBJ2-1; 12 bases line up with TRBD1. This CDR3 is built from 14 residues. With 10 bases clipped from V and 6 bases from J, the junction kept 7 bases outside the gene matches. The germline V gene encodes CDR1 KGHSH and CDR2 LQKENI. CDR3 sequence: CATGGQGASNEQFF. CDR3 DNA: TGTGCCACCGGGGGACAGGGGGCGAGCAATGAGCAGTTCTTC. Supplemented by reference TRBV18 and TRBJ2-1, the full variable domain reads NAGVMQNPRHLVRRRGQEARLRCSPMKGHSHVYWYRQLPEEGLKFMVYLQKENIIDESGMPKERFSAEFPKEGPSILRIQQVVRGDSAAYFCATGGQGASNEQFFGPGTRLTVL.

The rearrangement joins TRBV5-5 to TRBJ2-5, with TRBD2 identical over 10 bases. Trimming cost V 6 bases and J 5 bases; bases outside gene matches: 10. The CDR3 is 15 amino acids. Germline CDR1 is SGHKS and CDR2 is YYEKEE (reference sequence). CDR3 region: CASNPSGGWLETQYF. The CDR3 DNA sequence: TGTGCCAGCAACCCTAGCGGGGGCTGGCTGGAGACCCAGTACTTC.

Many counts were recorded for this clonotype. The chain couples TRBV12-3 or TRBV12-4 to TRBJ1-3; unclear D gene. Trimming removed 5 bases from V and 0 bases from J, with 8 bases in between. CDR3 length: 14 amino acids. The DNA for the CDR3 is TGTGCCAGCAGTCCACTGAGCTCTGGAAACACCATATATTTT. Residues: CASSPLSSGNTIYF.

V usage is TRBV19 and J usage is TRBJ2-5; D remains ambiguous. Per the germline V gene, CDR1 is LNHDA and CDR2 is SQIVND (reference sequence). This CDR3 is built from 14 residues. V was pared by 5 bases and J by 2 bases, with 12 bases between. The CDR3 region has the DNA TGTGCCAGTAGTCCGGGCCCCTCGCAAGAGACCCAGTACTTC. Translation: CASSPGPSQETQYF.

V is TRBV3-1 and J is TRBJ2-1, with D possibly matching TRBD2 (7 bases). CDR1 is LGHDT and CDR2 is YNNKEL in the germline V gene (reference sequence). The V end lost 7 bases, the J end lost 1 base, and 26 bases lay between the germline ends. The CDR3 has 19 amino acids. The CDR3 spells CASTKKGRGLAKSYNEQFF. CDR3 sequence (DNA): TGTGCCAGCACCAAAAAAGGGCGGGGGCTAGCGAAGTCCTACAATGAGCAGTTCTTC.

This clonotype has a count of ten or more. The CDR3 here is CASDIDGTAYGYTF. The DNA of the CDR3 is TGCGCCAGCGACATCGACGGGACAGCTTATGGCTACACCTTC. The J gene is TRBJ1-2, the V gene TRBV5-1, with 7 positions matching TRBD1. V lost 7 bases, J lost 5 bases, and 11 bases stayed unmatched. CDR1 is SGHRS and CDR2 is YFSETQ in the germline V gene. CDR3 length: 14 residues.

This clonotype was seen repeatedly, ten times or more. The chain recombines TRBV4-1 with TRBJ2-6; TRBD1 aligns across 7 bases. The CDR3 spans 18 residues. Germline lookup yields CDR1 MGHRA and CDR2 YSYEKL. With V trimmed by 3 bases and J by 13 bases, 21 bases remained unmatched. The CDR3 sequence is CASSHLIRVTSQGEVLTF. CDR3 sequence (DNA): TGCGCCAGCAGCCATTTAATACGGGTCACTTCGCAGGGGGAAGTCCTGACTTTC.